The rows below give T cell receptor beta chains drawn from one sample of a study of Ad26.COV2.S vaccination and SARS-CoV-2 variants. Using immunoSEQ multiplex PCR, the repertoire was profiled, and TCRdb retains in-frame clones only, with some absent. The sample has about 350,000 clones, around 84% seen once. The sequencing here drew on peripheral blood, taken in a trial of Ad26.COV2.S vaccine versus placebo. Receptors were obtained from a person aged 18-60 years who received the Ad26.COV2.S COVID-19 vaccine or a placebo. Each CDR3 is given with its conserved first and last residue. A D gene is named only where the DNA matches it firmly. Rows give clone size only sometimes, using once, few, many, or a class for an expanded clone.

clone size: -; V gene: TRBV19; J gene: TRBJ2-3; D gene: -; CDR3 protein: CASSITSPSRTDTQYF; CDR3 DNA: TGTGCCAGTAGTATAACTTCTCCTAGCCGCACAGATACGCAGTATTTT
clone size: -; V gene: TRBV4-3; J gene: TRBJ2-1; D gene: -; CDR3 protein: CASSQGSYNEQFF; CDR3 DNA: TGCGCCAGCAGCCAGGGGAGCTACAATGAGCAGTTCTTC
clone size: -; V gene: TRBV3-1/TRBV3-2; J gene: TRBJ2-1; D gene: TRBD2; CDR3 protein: CASSQGLAGAGEQFF; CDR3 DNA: TGTGCCAGCAGCCAAGGACTAGCGGGAGCTGGTGAGCAGTTCTTC
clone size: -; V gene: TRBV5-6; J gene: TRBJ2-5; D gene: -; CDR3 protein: CASSLVGQYQETQYF; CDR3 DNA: TGTGCCAGCAGCTTGGTCGGACAGTACCAAGAGACCCAGTACTTC
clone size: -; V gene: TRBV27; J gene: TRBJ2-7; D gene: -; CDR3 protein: CASPSVYEQYF; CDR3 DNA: TGTGCCAGCCCCAGTGTCTACGAGCAGTACTTC
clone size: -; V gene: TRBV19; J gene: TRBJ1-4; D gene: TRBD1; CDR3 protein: CASTSNRQGKVEKLFF; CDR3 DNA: TGTGCCAGTACCTCCAACCGACAGGGGAAGGTTGAAAAACTGTTTTTT
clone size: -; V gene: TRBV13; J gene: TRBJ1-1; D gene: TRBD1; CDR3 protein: CASSLTGGRTEAFF; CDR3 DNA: TGTGCCAGCAGCTTGACAGGGGGCAGGACTGAAGCTTTCTTT
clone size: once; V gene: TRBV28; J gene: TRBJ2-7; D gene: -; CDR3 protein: CASSLIGHEQYF; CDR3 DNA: TGTGCCAGCAGTTTAATTGGTCACGAGCAGTACTTC
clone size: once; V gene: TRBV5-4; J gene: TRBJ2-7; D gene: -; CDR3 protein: CASSLVGSYEQYF; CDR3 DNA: TGTGCCAGCAGCTTGGTTGGCTCCTACGAGCAGTACTTC
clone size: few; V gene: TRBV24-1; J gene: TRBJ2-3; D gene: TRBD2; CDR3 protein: CATSDLGREGTDTQYF; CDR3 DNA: TGTGCCACCAGTGATTTAGGGCGGGAGGGCACAGATACGCAGTATTTT
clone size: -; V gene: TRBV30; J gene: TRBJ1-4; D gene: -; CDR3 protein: CAWSNGAPNEKLFF; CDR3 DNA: TGTGCCTGGAGCAACGGGGCACCTAATGAAAAACTGTTTTTT
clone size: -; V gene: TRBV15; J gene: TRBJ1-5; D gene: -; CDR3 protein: CATSRDGPRYLENSNQPQHF; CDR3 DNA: TGTGCCACCAGCAGAGATGGCCCCCGATACTTAGAAAATAGCAATCAGCCCCAGCATTTT
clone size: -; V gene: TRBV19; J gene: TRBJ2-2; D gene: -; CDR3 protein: CASSTQIGELFF; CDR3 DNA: TGTGCCAGTAGTACCCAAATCGGGGAGCTGTTTTTT
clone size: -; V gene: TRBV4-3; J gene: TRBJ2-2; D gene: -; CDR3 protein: CASSQDWDWAGSGELFF; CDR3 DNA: TGCGCCAGCAGCCAAGATTGGGACTGGGCGGGGTCCGGGGAGCTGTTTTTT
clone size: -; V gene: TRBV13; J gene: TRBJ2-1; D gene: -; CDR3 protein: CASSLGFILDEQFF; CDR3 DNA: TGTGCCAGCAGCTTAGGATTCATTTTGGATGAGCAGTTCTTC
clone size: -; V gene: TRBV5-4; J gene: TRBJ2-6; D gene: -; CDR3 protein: CASSLDHFSGANVLTF; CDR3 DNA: TGTGCCAGCAGCTTGGACCACTTTTCTGGGGCCAACGTCCTGACTTTC
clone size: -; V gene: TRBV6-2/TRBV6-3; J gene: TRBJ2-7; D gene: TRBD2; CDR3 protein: CASSALSIRRGVDEQYF; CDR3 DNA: TGTGCCAGCAGCGCCCTCTCGATTAGGCGGGGGGTGGACGAGCAGTACTTC
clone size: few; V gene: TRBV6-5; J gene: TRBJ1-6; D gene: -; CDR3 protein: CASSYRGANSPLHF; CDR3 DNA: TGTGCCAGCAGTTACAGGGGAGCTAATTCACCCCTCCACTTT
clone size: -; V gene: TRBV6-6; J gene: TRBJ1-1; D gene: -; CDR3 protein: CASSYDVRGNTEAFF; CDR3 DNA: TGTGCCAGCAGTTACGATGTCAGGGGGAACACTGAAGCTTTCTTT
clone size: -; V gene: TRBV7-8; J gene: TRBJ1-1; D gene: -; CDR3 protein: CASSPTVRNTFF; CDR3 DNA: TGTGCCAGCAGCCCGACCGTCAGGAATACTTTCTTT
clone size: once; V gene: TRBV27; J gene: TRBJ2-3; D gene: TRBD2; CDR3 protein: CASSLAGALDTQYF; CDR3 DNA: TGTGCCAGCAGTTTAGCGGGAGCTTTGGATACGCAGTATTTT
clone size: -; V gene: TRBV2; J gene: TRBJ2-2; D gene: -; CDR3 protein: CASRAGKNTGELFF; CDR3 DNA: TGTGCCAGTCGGGCCGGGAAGAACACCGGGGAGCTGTTTTTT
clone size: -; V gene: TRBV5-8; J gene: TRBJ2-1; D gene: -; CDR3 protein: CASSFGGRPNEQFF; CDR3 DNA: TGTGCCAGCAGCTTCGGGGGGCGACCCAATGAGCAGTTCTTC
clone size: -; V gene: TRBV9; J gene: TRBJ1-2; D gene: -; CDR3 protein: CASSVNGRGYTF; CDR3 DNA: TGTGCCAGCAGCGTGAACGGACGAGGCTACACCTTC
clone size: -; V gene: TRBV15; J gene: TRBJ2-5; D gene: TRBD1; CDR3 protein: CATSSGGTGGRETQYF; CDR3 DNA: TGTGCCACCAGCAGTGGCGGGACAGGGGGGAGAGAGACCCAGTACTTC
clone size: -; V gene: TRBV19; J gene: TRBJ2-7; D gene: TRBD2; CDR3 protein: CASSIESSGSGRTYEQYF; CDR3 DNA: TGTGCCAGTAGTATAGAGAGCTCGGGTAGCGGGAGAACCTACGAGCAGTACTTC
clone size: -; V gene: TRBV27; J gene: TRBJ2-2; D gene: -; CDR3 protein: CASSFSANTGELFF; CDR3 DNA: TGTGCCAGCAGTTTCTCCGCGAACACCGGGGAGCTGTTTTTT
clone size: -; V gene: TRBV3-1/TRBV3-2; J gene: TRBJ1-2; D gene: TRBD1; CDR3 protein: CASSHTGTGFYGYTF; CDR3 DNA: TGTGCCAGCAGCCACACCGGGACAGGGTTCTATGGCTACACCTTC
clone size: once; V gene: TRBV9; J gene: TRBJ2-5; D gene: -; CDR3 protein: CASSSQGWVETQYF; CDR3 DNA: TGTGCCAGCAGCTCACAGGGTTGGGTAGAGACCCAGTACTTC
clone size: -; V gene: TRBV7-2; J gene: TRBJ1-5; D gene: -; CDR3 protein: CASSLERSDNQPQHF; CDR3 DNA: TGTGCCAGCAGCTTAGAACGGAGCGACAATCAGCCCCAGCATTTT
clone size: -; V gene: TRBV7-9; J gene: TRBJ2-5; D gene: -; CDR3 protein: CASSLGLVETQYF; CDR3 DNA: TGTGCCAGCAGCTTGGGACTGGTGGAGACCCAGTACTTC
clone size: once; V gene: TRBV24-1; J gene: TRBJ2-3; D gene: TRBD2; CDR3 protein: CATSAETSGGADTQYF; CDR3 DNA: TGTGCCACCAGTGCCGAGACTAGCGGGGGCGCAGATACGCAGTATTTT
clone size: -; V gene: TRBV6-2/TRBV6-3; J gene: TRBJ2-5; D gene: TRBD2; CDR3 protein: CASSYSTSGGGETQYF; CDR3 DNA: TGTGCCAGCAGTTACTCCACTAGCGGGGGGGGAGAGACCCAGTACTTC
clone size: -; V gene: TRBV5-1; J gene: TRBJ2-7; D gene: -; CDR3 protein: CASSLEGGRSSYEQYF; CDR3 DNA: TGCGCCAGCAGCTTGGAGGGTGGACGCAGCTCCTACGAGCAGTACTTC
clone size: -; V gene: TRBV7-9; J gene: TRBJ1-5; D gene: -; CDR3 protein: CASSLSYQPQHF; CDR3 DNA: TGTGCCAGCAGCTTGAGCTATCAGCCCCAGCATTTT
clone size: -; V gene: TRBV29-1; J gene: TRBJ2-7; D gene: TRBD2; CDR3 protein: CSVVAGRAYEQYF; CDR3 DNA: TGCAGCGTTGTGGCAGGGAGGGCCTACGAGCAGTACTTC
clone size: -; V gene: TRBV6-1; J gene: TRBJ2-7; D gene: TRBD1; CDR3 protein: CASSPDREFYEQYF; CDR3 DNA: TGTGCCAGCAGTCCGGACAGGGAGTTTTACGAGCAGTACTTC
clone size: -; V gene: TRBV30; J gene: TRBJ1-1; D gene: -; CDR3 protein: CAWRPMNTEAFF; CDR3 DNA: TGTGCCTGGAGACCTATGAACACTGAAGCTTTCTTT
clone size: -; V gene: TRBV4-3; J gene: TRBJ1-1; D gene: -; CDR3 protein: CASSKGTGNTEAFF; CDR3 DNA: TGCGCCAGCAGCAAAGGGACTGGGAACACTGAAGCTTTCTTT
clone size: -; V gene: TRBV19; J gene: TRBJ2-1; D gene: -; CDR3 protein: CASSFSSWGGAFVEQFF; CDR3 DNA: TGTGCCAGTAGTTTCTCCTCCTGGGGGGGCGCATTCGTTGAGCAGTTCTTC
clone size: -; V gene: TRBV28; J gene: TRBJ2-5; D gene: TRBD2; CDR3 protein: CASSPGLAGGETQYF; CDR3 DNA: TGTGCCAGCAGTCCCGGACTAGCGGGAGGAGAGACCCAGTACTTC
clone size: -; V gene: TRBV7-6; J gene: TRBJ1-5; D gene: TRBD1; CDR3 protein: CASSLEPGQGRPYSNQPQHF; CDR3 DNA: TGTGCCAGCAGCTTAGAACCGGGACAGGGGAGGCCCTATAGCAATCAGCCCCAGCATTTT
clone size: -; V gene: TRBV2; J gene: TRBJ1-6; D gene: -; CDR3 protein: CASRLQGDYNSPLHF; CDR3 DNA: TGTGCCAGCAGGCTACAGGGAGACTATAATTCACCCCTCCACTTT
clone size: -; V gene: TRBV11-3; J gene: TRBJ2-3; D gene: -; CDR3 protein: CASTPGRTRGTFTDTQYF; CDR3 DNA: TGTGCCAGCACCCCGGGACGTACGCGGGGCACTTTCACAGATACGCAGTATTTT
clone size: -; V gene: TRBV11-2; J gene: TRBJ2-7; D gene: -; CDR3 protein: CASSLQRDYEQYF; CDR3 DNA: TGTGCCAGCAGCTTACAGCGAGACTACGAGCAGTACTTC
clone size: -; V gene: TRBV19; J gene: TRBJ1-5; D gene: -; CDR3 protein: CASSMIIYSNQPQHF; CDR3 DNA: TGTGCCAGTAGTATGATCATCTATAGCAATCAGCCCCAGCATTTT
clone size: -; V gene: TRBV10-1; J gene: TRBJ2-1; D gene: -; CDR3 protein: CASSGSGLPGEQFF; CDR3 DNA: TGCGCCAGCAGTGGGAGCGGGCTGCCGGGTGAGCAGTTCTTC
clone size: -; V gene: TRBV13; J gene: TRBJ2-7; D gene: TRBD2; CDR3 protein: CASSPTGLAGNEQYF; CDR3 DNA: TGTGCCAGCAGCCCAACCGGACTAGCGGGAAACGAGCAGTACTTC
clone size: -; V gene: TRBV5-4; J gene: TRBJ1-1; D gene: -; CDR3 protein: CASSLDDLNTEAFF; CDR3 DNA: TGTGCCAGCAGCCTCGACGACTTGAACACTGAAGCTTTCTTT
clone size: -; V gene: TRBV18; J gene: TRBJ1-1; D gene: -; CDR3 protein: CASSPQRPTGEAFF; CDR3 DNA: TGTGCCAGCTCACCGCAACGGCCGACAGGAGAAGCTTTCTTT
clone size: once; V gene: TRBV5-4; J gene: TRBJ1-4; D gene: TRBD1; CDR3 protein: CASSGPGQGNEKLFF; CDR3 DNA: TGTGCCAGCAGCGGGCCGGGACAGGGGAATGAAAAACTGTTTTTT
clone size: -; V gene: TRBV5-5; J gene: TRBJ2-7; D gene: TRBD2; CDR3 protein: CASSKDDLAGTYEQYF; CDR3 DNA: TGTGCCAGCAGCAAAGACGACCTAGCGGGAACCTACGAGCAGTACTTC
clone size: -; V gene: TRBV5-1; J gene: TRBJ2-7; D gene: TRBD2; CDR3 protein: CASRTSASSYEQYF; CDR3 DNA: TGCGCCAGTCGGACTAGCGCAAGCTCCTACGAGCAGTACTTC
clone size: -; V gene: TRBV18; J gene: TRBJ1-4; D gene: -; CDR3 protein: CASSPSGNEKLFF; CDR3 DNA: TGTGCCAGCTCACCGTCGGGAAATGAAAAACTGTTTTTT
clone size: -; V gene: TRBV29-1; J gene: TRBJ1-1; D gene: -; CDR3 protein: CSVGRRLNTEAFF; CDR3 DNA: TGCAGCGTTGGAAGGCGGCTGAACACTGAAGCTTTCTTT
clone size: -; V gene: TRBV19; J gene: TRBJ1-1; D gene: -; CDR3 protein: CASSRGRNTEAFF; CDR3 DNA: TGTGCCAGTAGCCGGGGACGGAACACTGAAGCTTTCTTT
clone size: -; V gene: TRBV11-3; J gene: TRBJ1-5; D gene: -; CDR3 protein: CASSCPKTAGNQPQHF; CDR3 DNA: TGTGCCAGCAGCTGCCCAAAGACCGCGGGCAATCAGCCCCAGCATTTT